The rows below give T cell receptor beta chains drawn from one sample of a study of blood T cell repertoires in COVID-19. Only in-frame clones appear in the TCRdb table, and some are missing; sequencing was by immunoSEQ multiplex PCR. The data hold some 110,000 clones, with about 89% observed a single time. Material: peripheral blood. The receptors originated from a man aged 35-49 years with acute or convalescent COVID-19. The CDR3 runs from the conserved cysteine through the conserved F or W. D genes are given only for firm matches. The size field is filled for only some rows; it gives once, few, many or a size class.

v_gene	j_gene	len	d_gene	abundance	CDR3nt	CDR3aa
TRBV3-1/TRBV3-2	TRBJ1-1	14	NA	NA	TGTGCCAGCAGCCACGGCAGGGTAGACACTGAAGCTTTCTTT	CASSHGRVDTEAFF
TRBV13	TRBJ2-4	14	NA	NA	TGTGCCAGCAGTTCGAGGCTAGCCAAAAACATTCAGTACTTC	CASSSRLAKNIQYF
TRBV5-6	TRBJ1-1	15	TRBD1	NA	TGTGCCAGCAGCCACGACAGGGGAGGTGGAACTGAAGCTTTCTTT	CASSHDRGGGTEAFF
TRBV7-9	TRBJ2-7	15	TRBD2	NA	TGTGCCAGCAGCTTCGTCGGGGCGGGAGTCTACGAGCAGTACTTC	CASSFVGAGVYEQYF
TRBV7-9	TRBJ1-4	14	TRBD1	NA	TGTGCCAGCAGCTCCGGACAGGGACCTGAAAAACTGTTTTTT	CASSSGQGPEKLFF
TRBV19	TRBJ2-7	18	TRBD1	NA	TGTGCCAGTAGTATACGGTCCGCTTCCGGGACAGGATTCTACGAGCAGTACTTC	CASSIRSASGTGFYEQYF
TRBV4-2	TRBJ1-4	17	NA	NA	TGTGCCAGCAGCCAAGGTAGGGAGGCAGGGCGTGATGAAAAACTGTTTTTT	CASSQGREAGRDEKLFF
TRBV5-1	TRBJ2-1	12	NA	NA	TGCGCCAGCAGCTTCGCTAGGTCTGAGCAGTTCTTC	CASSFARSEQFF
TRBV3-1/TRBV3-2	TRBJ2-7	18	NA	NA	TGTGCCAGCAGCCAAGACACCTCAGCAGGGGCGAGCTCCTACGAGCAGTACTTC	CASSQDTSAGASSYEQYF
TRBV19	TRBJ1-6	17	NA	once	TGTGCCAGTAGTATAGGAGGGCCCAGCTCCTATAATTCACCCCTCCACTTT	CASSIGGPSSYNSPLHF
TRBV30	TRBJ1-3	15	NA	NA	TGTGCCTGGAGTGTGGCAGTTAATGCTGGAAACACCATATATTTT	CAWSVAVNAGNTIYF
TRBV30	TRBJ1-2	14	NA	NA	TGTGCCTGGAGTGTACGGGACTCTAACTATGGCTACACCTTC	CAWSVRDSNYGYTF
TRBV14	TRBJ2-7	14	NA	few	TGTGCCAGCAGCCAAGACAGGGGCCGATACGAGCAGTACTTC	CASSQDRGRYEQYF
TRBV10-3	TRBJ1-5	13	NA	few	TGTGCGATCGGGGCCTATAGCAATCAGCCCCAGCATTTT	CAIGAYSNQPQHF